This T cell receptor beta chain was identified in a study of cytomegalovirus exposure and HLA in healthy donors. Use of 60 Vbeta and 13 Jbeta primers characterized the PCR. The data were produced by immunoSEQ multiplex PCR, yet TCRdb's version contains in-frame clones alone and is incomplete. The sample includes 300,000 or so clones, about four fifths of them seen just once. CDR1 and CDR2 (germline): SGHNT, YENEEA. V lost 5 bases, J lost 5 bases, and 7 bases stayed unmatched. There are 14 residues in the CDR3. The clonotype comes from a middle-aged woman in good health and CMV-seropositive. Sequencing was done on a sample of PBMCs. This chain uses TRBV11-3 with TRBJ1-1; 8 bases are a match to TRBD1. CDR3 DNA sequence: TGTGCCAGCAGCCCAAGGACAGGGCTAACTGAAGCTTTCTTT. It yields the protein CASSPRTGLTEAFF.